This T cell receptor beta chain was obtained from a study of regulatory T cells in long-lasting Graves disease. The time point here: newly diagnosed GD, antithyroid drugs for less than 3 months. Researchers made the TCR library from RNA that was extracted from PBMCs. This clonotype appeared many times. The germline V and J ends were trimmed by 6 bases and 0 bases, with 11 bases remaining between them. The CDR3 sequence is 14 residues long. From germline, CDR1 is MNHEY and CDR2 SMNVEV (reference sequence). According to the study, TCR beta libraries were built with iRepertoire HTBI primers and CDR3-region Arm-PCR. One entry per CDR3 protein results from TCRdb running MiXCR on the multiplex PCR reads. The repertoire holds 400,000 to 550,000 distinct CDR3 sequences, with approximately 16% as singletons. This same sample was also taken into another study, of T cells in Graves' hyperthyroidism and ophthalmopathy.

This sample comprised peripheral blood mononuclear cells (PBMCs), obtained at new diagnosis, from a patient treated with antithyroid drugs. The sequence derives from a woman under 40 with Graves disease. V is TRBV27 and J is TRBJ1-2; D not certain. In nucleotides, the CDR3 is TGTGCCAGCAGCACCAGTGTGACTAACTATGGCTACACCTTC. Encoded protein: CASSTSVTNYGYTF.